The entry that follows covers one T cell receptor (beta chain) sequence. Its target is not known. This sample was taken from a study of graft-versus-host responses after intestinal transplantation. Turning to the study itself: Anti-thymocyte globulin served as induction for all recipients, who then took tacrolimus and steroids for roughly 3 years.

Germline V lookup: CDR1 PRHDT, CDR2 FYEKMQ (reference sequence). Trimming cost V 4 bases and J 2 bases; bases outside gene matches: 11. The CDR3 is 18 residues long. Study observations and caveats: Declines in HvG clones occurring early post-transplant were associated with peak circulating GvH clone levels. Where graft-donor T cell macrochimerism was present, patients had high graft-versus-host to host-versus-graft clonal ratios in allografts.

Sequencing used immunoSEQ multiplex PCR; TCRdb keeps in-frame clones, though not all of them. The data contain fewer than 150,000 clones, approximately 92% of them singletons. The chain links TRBV13 to TRBJ2-2, with 9 nucleotides matching TRBD2. The clonotype was recovered from a human donor who received an intestinal transplant. Here the sequenced sample was unstimulated CD4+ T cells sorted from spleen or lymph node cells, taken before intestinal transplant. CDR3 nucleotide sequence: TGTGCCAGCAGCTCCCGCGGCGGCGGGGGGGCAAACACCGGGGAGCTGTTTTTT. This encodes CASSSRGGGGANTGELFF. Supplemented by reference TRBV13 and TRBJ2-2, the full variable domain reads AAGVIQSPRHLIKEKRETATLKCYPIPRHDTVYWYQQGPGQDPQFLISFYEKMQSDKGSIPDRFSAQQFSDYHSELNMSSLELGDSALYFCASSSRGGGGANTGELFFGEGSRLTVL.